This TCR beta chain was profiled in a study of Graves' ophthalmopathy and Graves' hyperthyroidism (dated by TCRdb to 2017 to 2018). Broadly, across the study: Peripheral blood was collected at initial diagnosis, prior to any treatment. TCR beta repertoire signatures were used to distinguish Graves' ophthalmopathy from Graves' hyperthyroidism and to predict progression to ophthalmopathy. In total, over 130 blood samples were TCR-sequenced: some 40 ophthalmopathy, roughly 77 hyperthyroidism and some 17 hyperthyroidism-to-ophthalmopathy patients. To explore V-J signatures distinguishing ophthalmopathy from hyperthyroidism, a discovery set of 100 patients (around 42 ophthalmopathy, about 57 stable hyperthyroidism) was enrolled. For independent validation, a separate cohort was made up of around 18 hyperthyroidism patients plus 17 patients who later progressed from hyperthyroidism to ophthalmopathy. In over 5 hyperthyroidism patients, the T-cell repertoire of thyroid tissue was compared with the T-cell repertoire of blood. Following sampling, methimazole starting at 30 mg daily was administered to hyperthyroidism patients, and high-dose intravenous methylprednisolone was administered to ophthalmopathy patients.

On the study overall, not on this receptor specifically: Most expanded thyroid clonotypes with a frequency above 0.001 also appeared in blood, which suggests that blood repertoires may reflect the immune response in the thyroid. No statistical method was used to set the sample size in advance, and the investigators knew which group each participant was assigned to. In validation, the model predicted ophthalmopathy progression with about 70% sensitivity and roughly 72% specificity; roughly eleven predicted patients were CT-confirmed with GO in a median of approximately 6.5 months. The 13-signature model separated ophthalmopathy from stable hyperthyroidism with 85% to 90% sensitivity and approximately 81% specificity in cross-validation, and 80%/75% in the test set.

For repertoire sequencing, TCR beta CDR3 regions were amplified from RNA transcripts. The first round was an RT-PCR using HTBI primers with the Qiagen OneStep RT-PCR kit, and this first round was followed by a second-round multiplex PCR, then size selection and purification. Libraries were sequenced paired-end with 100 bp reads on an Illumina HiSeq2000. Per the authors' processing: SOAPnuke was used to process the reads, throwing out any read that had adapters, had uncalled bases, had a mean Phred below 15, or lacked an exact constant-primer or identifier match. High-quality paired reads were merged with COPE v1.2.5. Unique nucleotide sequences were defined as clonotypes and aligned to IMGT TRB V, D and J references using MiTCR v1.1. Only V-J combinations with frequency above 0.0001 were analysed, covering 99% to 99.2% of repertoires. For each V-J combination, a TCR clonal expansion and chaos score was defined as the ratio of F50 clonal expansion to chaos observed in the TCRdist matrix. Welch's t-statistics and random forest were used to narrow the features down to 10 to 15 V-J combinations, which were then fed into a naive Bayes classifier. The Morisita-Horn index was used to measure how similar the thyroid and blood repertoires were. TCRdb itself trimmed the public reads at Q25 with fastp, ran MiXCR and retained productive beta chains. Each entry merges the rows of one CDR3 protein and shows their most common DNA and genes. It is TCRdb's table, rather than the study itself, that gives the V and J calls and clone size. This sample gives 300,000 or so distinct CDR3 sequences in total; 15% to 20% of them show up just once. The biggest ten clones account for around an eighth of the sample.

This clonotype was observed at least ten times. This clone's antigen is unknown. There are no base qualities to consult, and no much larger clone falls within one base. Ophthalmopathy patients had moderately to severely active disease, Clinical Activity Score of at least 3, NOSPECS grade of at least 4, and disease duration under 3 months. Anyone with other autoimmune diseases, uncontrolled infections, pregnancy or lactation was excluded from the study. Diagnosis was based on clinical symptoms, serum thyroxine, TRAb, thyroid ultrasound and orbital computed tomography. Ficoll-Paque density gradient centrifugation was used to isolate PBMCs from approximately 10 ml of fresh peripheral blood. Total RNA was extracted with Trizol reagent and quality-checked on an Agilent 2100 Bioanalyzer. The cysteine opens and the phenylalanine closes a CDR3 of 12 amino acids. Only CDR3 DNA is held: 36 bases, read in frame from base 1. The V end loses 6 bases and the J end loses 3 bases, and a stretch of 9 bases separates them. CDR1 and CDR2 are read off the germline V gene (reference sequence) as WNHNN and SYGVQD.

Sequences were obtained from peripheral blood. This sequence was found in an adult man with Graves' ophthalmopathy. Recombination connected TRBV10-1 to TRBJ2-7; a tentative D match to TRBD2 spans 5 bases. This receptor carries the CDR3 CASSPGYYEQYF. Here is the DNA: TGCGCCAGCAGCCCGGGGTACTACGAGCAGTACTTC.